The T cell receptor (beta chain) described here comes from a study of T cells in localized non-small cell lung cancer. V was shortened by 6 bases and J by 8 bases, with 12 bases between the two germline ends. The CDR3 is 11 residues long. Germline-derived CDR1 and CDR2 are SQVTM and ANQGSEA. Method: immunoSEQ multiplex PCR; TCRdb's copy keeps in-frame clones and lacks some. The top ten hold around 6.9% of the sample, which has 35,000 to 45,000 clones, approximately 94% seen once. The chain couples TRBV29-1 to TRBJ2-3; D possibly corresponds to TRBD2 (5 bases). The clonotype originates from a female donor of 60 years or more with stage I lung adenocarcinoma. The sequenced sample was peripheral blood, obtained before any cancer treatment. CDR3 bases: TGCAGCGTGGCCCTGAGCGGTACGCAGTATTTT. This translates into CSVALSGTQYF.